Reported below is one TCR beta chain. This record comes from a study of technical replicates of blood from a handful of donors. Clones were sequenced by immunoSEQ multiplex PCR, and TCRdb holds only the in-frame ones, with some missing. The sample includes about 15,000 clones, around 86% of them seen just once. Deletions cut 7 bases from V and 7 bases from J, with 11 bases between. From germline, CDR1 is MNHNY and CDR2 SVGAGI (reference sequence). This CDR3 is built from 12 residues. The receptor's source is a human donor in good health. V usage is TRBV6-6 and J usage is TRBJ1-5; tentative D call: TRBD1 (6 bases). Material for sequencing was PBMCs. In DNA form, the CDR3 reads TGTGCCAGCACGCAGGGGAACCAGCCCCAGCATTTT. It yields the protein CASTQGNQPQHF.